This TCR beta chain was identified during a study of shared clonotypes between healthy human individuals. In the study overall: Donors consisted of two women and a few men between 18 and 49.

With regard to this clone: The target antigen is unknown.

CD4+ cells underwent separation, giving CD45RA+ naive and CD45RA-negative memory subsets. The assay was immunoSEQ multiplex PCR, and TCRdb's table has in-frame clones only and misses some. The sample lists over 1.5 million clones, 95% to 99% occurring once. Study results and limitations: Naive subsets typically showed greater estimated richness than memory subsets.

This CDR3 has 15 residues. Trimming at V came to 4 bases and at J to 0 bases, leaving 1 base not matched to a gene. Germline values: CDR1 KGHSH, CDR2 LQKENI. Material: naive CD4+ T cells sorted from blood. Noted subset: CD45RA+ positively selected. The rearrangement joins TRBV18 to TRBJ1-1, with 11 bases aligning to TRBD1. The sequence was collected from a man between 25 and 39 years old in good health. The CDR3 here is CASSRGQGVNTEAFF. CDR3 nucleotides: TGTGCCAGCTCACGGGGACAGGGGGTGAACACTGAAGCTTTCTTT.